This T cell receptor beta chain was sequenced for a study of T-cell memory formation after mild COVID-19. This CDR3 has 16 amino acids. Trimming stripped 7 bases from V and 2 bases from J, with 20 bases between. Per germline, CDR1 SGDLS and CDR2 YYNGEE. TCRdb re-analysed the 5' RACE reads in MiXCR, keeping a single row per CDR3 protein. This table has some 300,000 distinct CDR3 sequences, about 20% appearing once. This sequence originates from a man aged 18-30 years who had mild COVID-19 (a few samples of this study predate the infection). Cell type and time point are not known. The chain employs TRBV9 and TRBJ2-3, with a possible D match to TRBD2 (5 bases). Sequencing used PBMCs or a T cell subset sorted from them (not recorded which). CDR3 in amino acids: CASARGAHHPTDTQYF. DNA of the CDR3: TGTGCCAGCGCCCGGGGTGCTCATCACCCCACAGATACGCAGTATTTT.